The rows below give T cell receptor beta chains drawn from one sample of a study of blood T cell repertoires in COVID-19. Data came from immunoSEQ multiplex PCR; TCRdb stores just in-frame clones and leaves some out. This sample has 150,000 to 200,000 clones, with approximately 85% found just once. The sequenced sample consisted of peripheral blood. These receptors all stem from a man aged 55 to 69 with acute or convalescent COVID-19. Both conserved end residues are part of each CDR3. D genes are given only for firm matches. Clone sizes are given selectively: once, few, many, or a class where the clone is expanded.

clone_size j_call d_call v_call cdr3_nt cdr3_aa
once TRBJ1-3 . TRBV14 TGTGCCAGCAGCCCAGGCGGGGGATGGGTCTCTGGAAACACCATATATTTT CASSPGGGWVSGNTIYF
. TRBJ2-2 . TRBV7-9 TGTGCCAGCAGGGAGGGGACGAACACCGGGGAGCTGTTTTTT CASREGTNTGELFF
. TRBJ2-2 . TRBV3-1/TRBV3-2 TGTGCCAGCAGCCAAGTAGCTGGGTTCAACACCGGGGAGCTGTTTTTT CASSQVAGFNTGELFF
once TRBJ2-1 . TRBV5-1 TGCGCCAGCAGCTTGTCCGGGAATGAGCAGTTCTTC CASSLSGNEQFF
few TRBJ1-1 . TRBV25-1 TGTGCCAGCAGTGGACGGACAGCCATGAACACTGAAGCTTTCTTT CASSGRTAMNTEAFF
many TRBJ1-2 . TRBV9 TGTGCCAGCAGCGTAGCGGCGGAGTCCGGCGGCTACACCTTC CASSVAAESGGYTF
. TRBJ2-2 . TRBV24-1 TGTGCCACCAGTATGAGGGTGGCCGGGGAGCTGTTTTTT CATSMRVAGELFF
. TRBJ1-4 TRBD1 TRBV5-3 TGTGCCAGAAGCTTGGGCCAGGGGGTCGGAACTAATGAAAAACTGTTTTTT CARSLGQGVGTNEKLFF
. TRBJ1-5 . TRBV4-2 TGTGCCAGCAGCCAAGATGATAGGCAGGGGTATCAGCCCCAGCATTTT CASSQDDRQGYQPQHF
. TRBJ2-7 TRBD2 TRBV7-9 TGTGCCAGCAGCCCAACTAGCGGGAGGGGGTACGAGCAGTACTTC CASSPTSGRGYEQYF
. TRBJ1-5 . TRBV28 TGTGCCAGCAGCCAACGCGGGGGCTCGATTCAGCCCCAGCATTTT CASSQRGGSIQPQHF
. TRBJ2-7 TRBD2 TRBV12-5 TGTGCTAGTGGTTTGGTGGCCGGCAAGCGGGAGGACGAGCAGTACTTC CASGLVAGKREDEQYF
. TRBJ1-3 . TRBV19 TGTGCCAGTAGTGTTTTCGGGACACTAAGGGCCCAGACCACCATATATTTT CASSVFGTLRAQTTIYF
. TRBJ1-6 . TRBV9 TGTGCCAGCAGCGTCACAGGACAGAATAATTCACCCCTCCACTTT CASSVTGQNNSPLHF
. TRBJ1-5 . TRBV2 TGTGCCAGCAGTGGAACGGGCCAAGGGAGGCAGCCCCAGCATTTT CASSGTGQGRQPQHF
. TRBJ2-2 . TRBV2 TGTGCCAGCAGTGAAGGGGGAGCCTCGAACACCGGGGAGCTGTTTTTT CASSEGGASNTGELFF
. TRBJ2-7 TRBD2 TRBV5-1 TGCGCCAGCAGGACGACTAGCGGGGGAAACTACGAGCAGTACTTC CASRTTSGGNYEQYF
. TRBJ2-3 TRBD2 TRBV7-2 TGTGCCAGCAGTTACCGGGGGGGACTAGCGTTGCCTAGCACAGATACGCAGTATTTT CASSYRGGLALPSTDTQYF